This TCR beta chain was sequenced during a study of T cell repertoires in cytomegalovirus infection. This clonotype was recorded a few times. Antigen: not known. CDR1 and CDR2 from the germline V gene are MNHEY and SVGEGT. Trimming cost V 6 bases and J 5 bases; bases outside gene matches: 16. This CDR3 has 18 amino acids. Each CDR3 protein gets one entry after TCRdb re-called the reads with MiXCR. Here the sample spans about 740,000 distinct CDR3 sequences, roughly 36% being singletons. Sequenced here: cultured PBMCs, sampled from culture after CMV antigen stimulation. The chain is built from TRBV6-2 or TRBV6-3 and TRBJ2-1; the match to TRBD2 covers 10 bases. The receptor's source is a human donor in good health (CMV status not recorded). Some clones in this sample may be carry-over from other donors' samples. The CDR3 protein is CASSGDPHERGGHNEQFF. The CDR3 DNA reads TGTGCCAGCAGCGGGGACCCTCATGAGCGGGGGGGCCACAATGAGCAGTTCTTC.